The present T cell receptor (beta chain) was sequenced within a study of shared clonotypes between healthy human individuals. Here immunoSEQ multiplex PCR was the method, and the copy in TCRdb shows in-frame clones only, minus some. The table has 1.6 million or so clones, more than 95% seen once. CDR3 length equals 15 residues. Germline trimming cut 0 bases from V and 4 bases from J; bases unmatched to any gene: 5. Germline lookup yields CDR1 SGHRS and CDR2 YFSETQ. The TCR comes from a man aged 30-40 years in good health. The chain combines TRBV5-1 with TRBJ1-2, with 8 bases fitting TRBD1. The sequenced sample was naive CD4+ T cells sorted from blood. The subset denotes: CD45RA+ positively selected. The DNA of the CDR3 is TGCGCCAGCAGCTTGGGACAGGGGCCCTTCTATGGCTACACCTTC. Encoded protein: CASSLGQGPFYGYTF.